Below, 19 T cell receptor beta chains from the same sample are listed, as sequenced in a study of neurological immune-mediated disorders. TCRdb recomputed calls from the 5' RACE reads with MiXCR, one row per CDR3 protein. This table holds 13,000 to 15,000 distinct CDR3 sequences, over 10% found once. Input material: CD8+ T cells from blood. Receptor source: a female donor with HTLV-1-associated myelopathy (HAM/TSP).

This clonotype was detected many times. The V gene is TRBV19, the J gene TRBJ1-1; 7 bases align to TRBD1. CDR1 and CDR2 from the germline V gene are LNHDA and SQIVND (reference sequence). The CDR3 covers 12 residues. Trimming at V came to 5 bases and at J to 8 bases, leaving 5 bases not matched to a gene. For the CDR3, the DNA is TGTGCCAGTAGTTTCACAGGGGTCGAAGCTTTCTTT. Translation gives CASSFTGVEAFF.

In its sample, this clonotype was seen many times. The chain links TRBV3-1 to TRBJ1-4; D unclear. Germline CDR1 LGHDT, CDR2 YNNKEL (reference sequence). Trimming shortened V by 0 bases and J by 5 bases, and 13 bases separated the two germline ends. The CDR3 is 16 residues long. The DNA of the CDR3 is TGTGCCAGCAGCCAAGATTCGGGAGCCGCGAATGAAAAACTGTTTTTT. Amino acid sequence: CASSQDSGAANEKLFF.

At least ten counts were recorded for this clonotype. The gene calls are TRBV7-9 and TRBJ2-1; no reliable D call. V was trimmed by 4 bases and J by 7 bases, leaving 8 bases between them. The CDR3 length is 12 residues. Germline CDR1 and CDR2: SEHNR and FQNEAQ (reference sequence). CDR3 sequence: CASSSLLNEQFF. CDR3 DNA: TGTGCCAGCAGCTCCCTTTTGAATGAGCAGTTCTTC.

At least ten counts were recorded for this clonotype. The gene calls are TRBV29-1 and TRBJ1-3, with D uncertain. The ends were cut back, 3 bases at V and 3 bases at J, with 6 bases in the middle. Per germline, CDR1 SQVTM and CDR2 ANQGSEA. There are 12 residues in the CDR3. The CDR3 DNA follows: TGCAGCGTTGAGGGTTTTGGAAACACCATATATTTT. Translation gives CSVEGFGNTIYF. Full variable domain (outside the CDR3, taken from reference TRBV29-1 and TRBJ1-3): SAVISQKPSRDICQRGTSLTIQCQVDSQVTMMFWYRQQPGQSLTLIATANQGSEATYESGFVIDKFPISRPNLTFSTLTVSNMSPEDSSIYLCSVEGFGNTIYFGEGSWLTVV.

The sample holds many counts of this clonotype. V is TRBV7-6 and J is TRBJ2-2; maybe TRBD2 (5 bases). Germline values: CDR1 SGHVS, CDR2 FNYEAQ. CDR3 length: 18 amino acids. The V end lost 5 bases, the J end lost 0 bases, and 19 bases lay between the germline ends. The CDR3 coding sequence is TGTGCCAGCAGCCCCACGGCGGGTTTCGCCCCGAACACCGGGGAGCTGTTTTTT. Protein sequence: CASSPTAGFAPNTGELFF.

The chain couples TRBV7-9 to TRBJ1-1; tentative D call: TRBD1 (6 bases). CDR1 and CDR2 from the germline V gene are SEHNR and FQNEAQ (reference sequence). The CDR3 spans 15 residues. Between the trimmed V and J ends, which lost 4 bases and 4 bases, there was a span of 16 bases. The CDR3: CASSSERGGGTEAFF. CDR3 bases: TGTGCCAGCAGCTCCGAAAGGGGAGGGGGCACTGAAGCTTTCTTT.

This clonotype was detected many times. The V and J genes are TRBV4-1 and TRBJ2-5, with 7 bases lining up with TRBD1. CDR3 length equals 15 residues. Germline V gives CDR1 MGHRA, CDR2 YSYEKL. J was trimmed by 3 bases and V by 3 bases; bases with no gene match: 7. The CDR3 spells CASSHPQGLEETQYF. The DNA for the CDR3 is TGCGCCAGCAGCCATCCACAGGGGCTCGAAGAGACCCAGTACTTC.

Many counts were recorded for this clonotype. V usage is TRBV7-6 and J usage is TRBJ2-2; no firm D call. Germline CDR1 SGHVS, CDR2 FNYEAQ. Trimming removed 5 bases from V and 3 bases from J, with 4 bases in between. The CDR3 spans 12 residues. The CDR3 region has the DNA TGTGCCAGCAGCAAAGACACCGGGGAGCTGTTTTTT. Amino acid sequence: CASSKDTGELFF.

This clonotype was seen repeatedly, ten times or more. V gene TRBV28 combines with J gene TRBJ1-2; no firm D call. Germline V gene lookup returns CDR1 MDHEN and CDR2 SYDVKM. The CDR3 runs 13 residues. Trimming removed 10 bases at V and 8 bases at J, with 20 bases between. CDR3 nucleotides: TGTGCCACCCAAGGGAGGTTACCGTCGGGCTACACCTTC. Translated: CATQGRLPSGYTF.

This clonotype was observed many times. The chain is built from TRBV10-3 and TRBJ2-7; the match to TRBD2 covers 11 bases. V dropped 6 bases and J dropped 5; count of bases not matched to a gene: 3. The CDR3 loop spans 13 amino acids. Per germline, CDR1 ENHRY and CDR2 SYGVKD. CDR3 bases: TGTGCCATCAGCGAGGGACTAGCGGACGAGCAGTACTTC. Encoded protein: CAISEGLADEQYF.

This clonotype was seen many times. This chain joins TRBV6-2 or TRBV6-3 and TRBJ2-5, with D possibly TRBD2 on 6 matching bases. The CDR3 is 16 residues long. Germline V gene lookup returns CDR1 MNHEY and CDR2 SVGEGT. Between the trimmed V and J ends, which lost 6 bases and 5 bases, there was a span of 22 bases. As DNA, the CDR3 is TGTGCCAGCAGCTCCGCCCGGTCCGGGGGAGCGGAGACCCAGTACTTC. Residues: CASSSARSGGAETQYF.

This clonotype occurred many times. The rearrangement joins TRBV11-2 to TRBJ2-7; TRBD2 is a possible D gene (6 bases). Germline V gene sequence: CDR1 SGHAT, CDR2 FQNNGV. There are 13 residues in the CDR3. The V and J ends lost 8 bases and 2 bases respectively, with 13 bases between them. The CDR3 here is CASEGGSPYEQYF. As DNA, the CDR3 is TGTGCCAGCGAAGGAGGGTCTCCCTACGAGCAGTACTTC.

Many counts were recorded for this clonotype. This chain connects TRBV27 to TRBJ2-7; D is tentatively TRBD1 or TRBD2 (5 bases each). CDR1 is MNHEY, CDR2 SMNVEV, per germline (reference sequence). The CDR3 has 13 amino acids. V lost 2 bases and J lost 3, with 8 bases in between. CDR3 residues: CASSLGGDYEQYF. The CDR3 DNA reads TGTGCCAGCAGTTTAGGGGGAGACTACGAGCAGTACTTC.

This clonotype was seen many times. The gene calls are TRBV5-1 and TRBJ2-1; unclear D gene. CDR1 is SGHRS and CDR2 is YFSETQ in the germline V gene. The CDR3 runs to 16 residues. Trimming shortened V by 0 bases and J by 0 bases, and 10 bases separated the two germline ends. CDR3 sequence: CASSLDPGASYNEQFF. For the CDR3, the DNA is TGCGCCAGCAGCTTGGATCCAGGAGCCTCCTACAATGAGCAGTTCTTC.

In this sample, this clonotype turned up many times. This chain connects TRBV2 to TRBJ2-7; weak D call: TRBD2 (5 bases). V lost 8 bases and J 2 bases, leaving 13 bases between the germline ends. CDR3 length: 13 amino acids. Germline loops: CDR1 SNHLY, CDR2 FYNNEI. The chain's CDR3 is CASGPGITYEQYF. The CDR3 nucleotides are TGTGCCAGCGGTCCGGGGATTACCTACGAGCAGTACTTC.

This clonotype was seen at least ten times. The chain recombines TRBV6-2 or TRBV6-3 with TRBJ2-1; 12 nucleotides align to TRBD2. V shed 6 bases and J 10 bases; nucleotides not matched to a gene: 16. CDR3 length: 17 residues. CDR1 is MNHEY and CDR2 is SVGEGT in the germline V gene. The chain's CDR3 is CASSPLSPSGGVREQFF. In DNA, the CDR3 is TGTGCCAGCAGCCCCCTATCTCCTAGCGGGGGGGTAAGGGAGCAGTTCTTC.

This clonotype was seen many times. The V call is TRBV7-9, the J call TRBJ2-7; D unresolved. Trimming stripped 5 bases from V and 0 bases from J, with 20 bases between. The CDR3 consists of 17 residues. Per germline, CDR1 SEHNR and CDR2 FQNEAQ (reference sequence). The CDR3 sequence: CASSPPAQGPSSYEQYF. CDR3 in DNA: TGTGCCAGCAGCCCCCCCGCCCAAGGCCCGAGCTCCTACGAGCAGTACTTC.

The table lists this clonotype with many counts. The rearrangement uses TRBV20-1 and TRBJ2-3; D might be TRBD1 (6 bases). Germline V gives CDR1 DFQATT, CDR2 SNEGSKA (reference sequence). With 3 bases removed from V and 1 base from J, the gap between germline ends came to 23 bases. There are 18 residues in the CDR3. Written as DNA, the CDR3 is TGCAGTGCTAGGGCATCGGGGCAGGGGCTAGGGGGCACAGATACGCAGTATTTT. Translating it yields CSARASGQGLGGTDTQYF.

This clonotype was seen ten or more times. This sequence joins TRBV20-1 and TRBJ2-1; the D gene could be TRBD1 or TRBD2 (5 bases each). There are 14 residues in the CDR3. Trimming removed 5 bases at V and 7 bases at J, with 18 bases between. Per germline, CDR1 DFQATT and CDR2 SNEGSKA (reference sequence). The CDR3 loop reads CSARLRGHINEQFF. DNA for the CDR3: TGCAGTGCTCGACTCCGGGGCCATATAAATGAGCAGTTCTTC.